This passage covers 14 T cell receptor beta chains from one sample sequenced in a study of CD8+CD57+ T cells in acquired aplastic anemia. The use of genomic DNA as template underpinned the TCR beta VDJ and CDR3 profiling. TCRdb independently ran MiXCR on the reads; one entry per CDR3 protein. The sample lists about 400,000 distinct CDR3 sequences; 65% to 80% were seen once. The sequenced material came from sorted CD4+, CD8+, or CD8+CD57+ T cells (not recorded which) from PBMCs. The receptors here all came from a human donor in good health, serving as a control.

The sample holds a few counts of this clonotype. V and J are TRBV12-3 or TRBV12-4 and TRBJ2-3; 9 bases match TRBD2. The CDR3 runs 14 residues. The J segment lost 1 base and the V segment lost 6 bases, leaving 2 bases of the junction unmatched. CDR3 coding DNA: TGTGCCAGCAGGCGGGGGGGGGGCACAGATACGCAGTATTTT. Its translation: CASRRGGGTDTQYF.

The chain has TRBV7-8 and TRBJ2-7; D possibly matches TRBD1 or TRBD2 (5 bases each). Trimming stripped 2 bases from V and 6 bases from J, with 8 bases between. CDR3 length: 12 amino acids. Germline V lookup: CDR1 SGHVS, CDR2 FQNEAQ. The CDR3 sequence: CASSLQRGEQYF. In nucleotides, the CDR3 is TGTGCCAGCAGCTTACAGAGGGGCGAGCAGTACTTC.

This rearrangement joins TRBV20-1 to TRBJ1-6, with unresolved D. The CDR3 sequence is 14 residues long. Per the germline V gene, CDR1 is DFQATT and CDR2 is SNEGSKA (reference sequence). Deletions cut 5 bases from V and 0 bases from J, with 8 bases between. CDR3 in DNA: TGCAGTGCTCCTGACGGCTCCTATAATTCACCCCTCCACTTT. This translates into CSAPDGSYNSPLHF.

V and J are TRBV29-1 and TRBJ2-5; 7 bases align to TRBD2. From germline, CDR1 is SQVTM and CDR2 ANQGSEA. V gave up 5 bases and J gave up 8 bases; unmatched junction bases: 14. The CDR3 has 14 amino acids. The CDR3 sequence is CSVRLGSGEATQYF. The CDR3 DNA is TGCAGCGTTAGGTTGGGGAGCGGGGAAGCCACCCAGTACTTC.

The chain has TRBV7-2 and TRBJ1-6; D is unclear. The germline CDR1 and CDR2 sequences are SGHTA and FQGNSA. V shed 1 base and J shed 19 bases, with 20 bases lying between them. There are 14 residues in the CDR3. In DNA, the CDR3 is TGTGCCAGCAGCTTAGGAACGGCAGATTCACACCTGCACTTT. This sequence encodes CASSLGTADSHLHF. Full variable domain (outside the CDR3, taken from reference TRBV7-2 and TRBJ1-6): GAGVSQSPSNKVTEKGKDVELRCDPISGHTALYWYRQSLGQGLEFLIYFQGNSAPDKSGLPSDRFSAERTGGSVSTLTIQRTQQEDSAVYLCASSLGTADSHLHFGNGTRLTVT.

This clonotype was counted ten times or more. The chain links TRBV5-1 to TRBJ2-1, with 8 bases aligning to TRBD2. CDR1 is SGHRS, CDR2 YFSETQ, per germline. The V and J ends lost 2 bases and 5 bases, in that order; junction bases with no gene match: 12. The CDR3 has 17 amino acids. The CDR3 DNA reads TGCGCCAGCAGCTTCGAATTCCTAGCGGGCGGGGACAATGAGCAGTTCTTC. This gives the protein CASSFEFLAGGDNEQFF.

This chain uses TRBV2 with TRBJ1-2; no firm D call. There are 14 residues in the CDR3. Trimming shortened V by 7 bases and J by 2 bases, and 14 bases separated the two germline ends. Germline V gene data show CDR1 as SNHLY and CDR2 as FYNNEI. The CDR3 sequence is CASMGPDQNYGYTF. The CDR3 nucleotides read TGTGCCAGCATGGGTCCGGACCAAAACTATGGCTACACCTTC.

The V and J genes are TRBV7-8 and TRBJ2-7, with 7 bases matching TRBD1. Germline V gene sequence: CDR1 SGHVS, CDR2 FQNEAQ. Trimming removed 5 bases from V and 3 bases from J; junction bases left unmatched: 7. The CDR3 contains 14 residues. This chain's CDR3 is CASSLRDSNYEQYF. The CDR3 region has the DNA TGTGCCAGCAGCCTCCGGGACAGTAACTACGAGCAGTACTTC.

The CDR3 here is CASSPGQGLNEQYF. The CDR3 DNA sequence: TGTGCCAGCAGCCCGGGACAGGGTTTAAACGAGCAGTACTTC. The J gene is TRBJ2-7, the V gene TRBV9, with TRBD1 matching 9 bases. V lost 4 bases and J lost 5; bases outside the gene matches: 7. In germline, CDR1 is SGDLS, CDR2 YYNGEE. This CDR3 is 14 amino acids long.

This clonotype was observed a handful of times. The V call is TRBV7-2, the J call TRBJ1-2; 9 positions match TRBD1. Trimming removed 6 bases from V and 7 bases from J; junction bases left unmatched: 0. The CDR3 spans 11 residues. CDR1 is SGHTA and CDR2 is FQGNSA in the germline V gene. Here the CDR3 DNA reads TGTGCCAGCAGGACAGGGGGTGGCTACACCTTC. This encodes CASRTGGGYTF.

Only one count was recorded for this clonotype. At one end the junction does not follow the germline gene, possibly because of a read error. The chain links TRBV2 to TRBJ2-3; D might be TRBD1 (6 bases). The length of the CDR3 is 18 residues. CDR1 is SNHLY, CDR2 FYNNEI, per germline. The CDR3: CATSEPPSTGPSTDTQYF. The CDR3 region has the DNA TGTGCCACCAGTGAACCCCCGTCGACAGGACCTTCCACAGATACGCAGTATTTT.

CDR3 bases: TGTGCCAGCAGCCCAGGACAGAAACAGGAGACCCAGTACTTC. Its protein product is CASSPGQKQETQYF. The chain joins TRBV9 to TRBJ2-5; TRBD1 might be the D (6 bases). Germline loops: CDR1 SGDLS, CDR2 YYNGEE. CDR3 length: 14 amino acids. The ends were cut back, 4 bases at V and 5 bases at J, with 15 bases in the middle. Drawing the rest from reference TRBV9 and TRBJ2-5, the complete variable domain is DSGVTQTPKHLITATGQRVTLRCSPRSGDLSVYWYQQSLDQGLQFLIQYYNGEERAKGNILERFSAQQFPDLHSELNLSSLELGDSALYFCASSPGQKQETQYFGPGTRLLVL.

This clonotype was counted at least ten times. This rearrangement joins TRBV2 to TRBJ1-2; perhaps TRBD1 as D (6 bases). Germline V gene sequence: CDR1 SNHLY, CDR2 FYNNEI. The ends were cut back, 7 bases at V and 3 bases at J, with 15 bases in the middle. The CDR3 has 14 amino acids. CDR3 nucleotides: TGTGCCAGCACCTCCACAGGGTTTGACTATGGCTACACCTTC. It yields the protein CASTSTGFDYGYTF.

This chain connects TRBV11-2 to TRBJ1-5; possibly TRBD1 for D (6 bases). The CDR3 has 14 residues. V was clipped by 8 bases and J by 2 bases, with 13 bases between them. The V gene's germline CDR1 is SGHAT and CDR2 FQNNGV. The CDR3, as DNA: TGTGCCAGCGTGGGACGGGGGCGCAATCAGCCCCAGCATTTT. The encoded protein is CASVGRGRNQPQHF.